The 10 T cell receptor beta chains in this list originate from one sample, sequenced in a study of OX40 agonist ivuxolimab in advanced cancers. Data came from immunoSEQ multiplex PCR; TCRdb stores just in-frame clones and leaves some out. The sample has roughly 67,000 clones, roughly 90% seen once. This sample comprised CD4+ or CD8+ T cells sorted from blood, obtained in a trial of the OX40 agonist ivuxolimab. All receptors come from an adult with an advanced solid tumor such as melanoma, head and neck, liver or kidney cancer.

The chain joins TRBV28 to TRBJ2-1, with TRBD2 as a possible D gene (7 bases). V lost 7 bases and J 2 bases, leaving 15 bases between the germline ends. Germline loops: CDR1 MDHEN, CDR2 SYDVKM. The CDR3 consists of 15 residues. The CDR3 reads CASNTEGGPYNEQFF. In DNA, the CDR3 is TGTGCCAGCAACACAGAGGGGGGGCCCTACAATGAGCAGTTCTTC.

The V gene is TRBV20-1, the J gene TRBJ1-5; no definite D call. With 6 bases removed from V and 13 bases from J, the gap between germline ends came to 13 bases. Germline V gives CDR1 DFQATT, CDR2 SNEGSKA (reference sequence). This CDR3 is 10 amino acids long. In nucleotides, the CDR3 is TGCAGTGCGGACGAGGAGAGACAGCATTTT. Its translation is CSADEERQHF.

This chain connects TRBV7-6 to TRBJ1-1; D gene uncertain. In germline, CDR1 is SGHVS, CDR2 FNYEAQ. Trimming cost V 8 bases and J 4 bases, with 14 bases left between them. The CDR3 contains 13 residues. The CDR3 sequence: CASCRGGGTEAFF. CDR3 DNA sequence: TGTGCCAGCTGTCGGGGAGGCGGCACTGAAGCTTTCTTT.

This clone has just a few counts. V and J are TRBV7-2 and TRBJ2-7; 8 positions match TRBD2. The CDR3 is made up of 16 amino acids. CDR1 SGHTA and CDR2 FQGNSA come from the germline V gene. J gave up 0 bases and V 5 bases, and 9 bases lay outside the gene matches. In DNA, the CDR3 is TGTGCCAGCAGCCCTCGATTAGCGGGAAACTCCTACGAGCAGTACTTC. It translates to CASSPRLAGNSYEQYF.

The chain is built from TRBV7-6 and TRBJ2-5, with a weak D call TRBD2 (5 bases). Germline-derived CDR1 and CDR2 are SGHVS and FNYEAQ. V dropped 0 bases and J dropped 2 bases, with 10 bases sitting between them. The CDR3 is 15 amino acids. CDR3 in DNA: TGTGCCAGCAGCTTAGCGAGGGTCTTACAAGAGACCCAGTACTTC. It yields the protein CASSLARVLQETQYF.

The chain joins TRBV7-2 to TRBJ1-1; TRBD1 is a possible D gene (5 bases). CDR1 SGHTA and CDR2 FQGNSA come from the germline V gene. Trimming took 7 bases from V and 1 from J, leaving 10 bases between them. This CDR3 is built from 13 residues. The CDR3 here is CASNIQGNTEAFF. The CDR3 nucleotides are TGTGCCAGCAACATTCAGGGGAACACTGAAGCTTTCTTT.

A note on this clone: The sample contains more than one DNA sequence encoding this CDR3. The chain combines TRBV28 with TRBJ2-5; tentatively, D is TRBD2 (5 bases). The length of the CDR3 is 12 residues. Germline V gene lookup returns CDR1 MDHEN and CDR2 SYDVKM. Trimming left V 7 bases short and J 2 bases short, with 8 bases between. The CDR3 DNA reads as TGTGCCAGCAACGGAGGTCAAGAGACCCAGTACTTC. Its protein is CASNGGQETQYF.

The chain has TRBV4-2 and TRBJ2-7; D is perhaps TRBD1 or TRBD2 (5 bases each). The CDR3 has 16 residues. Germline V gene sequence: CDR1 LGHNA, CDR2 YNFKEQ. With 4 bases removed from V and 3 bases from J, the gap between germline ends came to 19 bases. The CDR3 region has the DNA TGTGCCAGCAGCCCCGACCCGGGACCACCTCTCTACGAGCAGTACTTC. Its translation is CASSPDPGPPLYEQYF.

CDR3 nucleotides: TGTGCCAGCAGGATTCCGGGCCCTAATTCACCCCTCCACTTT. This codes for CASRIPGPNSPLHF. The gene calls are TRBV28 and TRBJ1-6; D is ambiguous. The CDR3 contains 14 residues. Germline V lookup: CDR1 MDHEN, CDR2 SYDVKM. V lost 6 bases and J lost 6, with 12 bases in between. The full variable domain, rest sourced from reference TRBV28 and TRBJ1-6, is DVKVTQSSRYLVKRTGEKVFLECVQDMDHENMFWYRQDPGLGLRLIYFSYDVKMKEKGDIPEGYSVSREKKERFSLILESASTNQTSMYLCASRIPGPNSPLHFGNGTRLTVT.

The chain joins TRBV19 to TRBJ1-1; weak D call: TRBD1 (5 bases). CDR1 is LNHDA, CDR2 SQIVND, per germline (reference sequence). V was trimmed by 6 bases and J by 6 bases, leaving 14 bases between them. CDR3 size: 13 residues. Written as DNA, the CDR3 is TGTGCCAGTAGGGCTCGGGGACTCTCTGAAGCTTTCTTT. This gives the protein CASRARGLSEAFF.